Here is one T cell receptor (beta chain) with its context. Its antigen remains unidentified. This sample was taken from a study of blood T cells in healthy people across ages. Study outcomes and limitations: In long-lived donors, naive CD4+ cell counts and diversity exceeded those of aged donors.

A second 7 to 11 cycle PCR used barcoded and J-beta primers. Each cDNA molecule, via a template-switch adaptor with 12 random nucleotides, was tagged. Using its own MiXCR run on the 5' RACE reads, TCRdb lists one record per CDR3 protein. The sample has about 1.8 million distinct CDR3 sequences; roughly 50% are singletons. Aged roughly 6 to 95, donors were systemically healthy Caucasians from Russia. It was around 9 milliliters of peripheral blood that were drawn from each donor. The sequence was obtained from a woman in her forties in good health. The specimen sequenced was blood.

The CDR3 DNA follows: TGTGCCAGCAGTTTCGGAGCGGGGGGCTACCCTGGTACGCAGTATTTT. Protein: CASSFGAGGYPGTQYF. The rearrangement uses TRBV28 and TRBJ2-3; TRBD2 aligns across 9 bases. This CDR3 contains 16 residues. Germline V CDR1 and CDR2: MDHEN, SYDVKM. The V and J ends lost 3 bases and 8 bases, in that order; junction bases with no gene match: 12.